This TCR beta chain was profiled in a study of OX40 agonist ivuxolimab in advanced cancers. Study at large: Patients received ivuxolimab, an agonistic anti-OX40 (CD134) antibody. Study-wide findings and caveats: At doses 0.1 to 3.0 mg/kg, CD4+ and CD8+ clones expanded.

The CDR3 spans 15 residues. Germline CDR1 and CDR2: SGHKS and YYEKEE (reference sequence). Germline trimming cut 1 base from V and 5 bases from J; bases unmatched to any gene: 8. Assay used: immunoSEQ multiplex PCR; TCRdb lists only in-frame clones, some missing. The sample contains tens of thousands of clones, approximately 89% of which appear only once. Concerning this clone itself: Antigen unknown.

The receptor comes from an adult with an advanced solid tumor such as melanoma, head and neck, liver or kidney cancer. V gene TRBV5-5 combines with J gene TRBJ2-7; 8 nucleotides agree with TRBD2. Sequences were derived from CD4+ or CD8+ T cells sorted from blood, sampled in a trial of the OX40 agonist ivuxolimab. CDR3 sequence reads: CASSLFGGGPDEQYF. CDR3 nucleotides: TGTGCCAGCAGCTTGTTCGGCGGGGGGCCCGACGAGCAGTACTTC. Full variable domain (remainder filled in from reference TRBV5-5 and TRBJ2-7): DAGVTQSPTHLIKTRGQQVTLRCSPISGHKSVSWYQQVLGQGPQFIFQYYEKEERGRGNFPDRFSARQFPNYSSELNVNALLLGDSALYLCASSLFGGGPDEQYFGPGTRLTVT.